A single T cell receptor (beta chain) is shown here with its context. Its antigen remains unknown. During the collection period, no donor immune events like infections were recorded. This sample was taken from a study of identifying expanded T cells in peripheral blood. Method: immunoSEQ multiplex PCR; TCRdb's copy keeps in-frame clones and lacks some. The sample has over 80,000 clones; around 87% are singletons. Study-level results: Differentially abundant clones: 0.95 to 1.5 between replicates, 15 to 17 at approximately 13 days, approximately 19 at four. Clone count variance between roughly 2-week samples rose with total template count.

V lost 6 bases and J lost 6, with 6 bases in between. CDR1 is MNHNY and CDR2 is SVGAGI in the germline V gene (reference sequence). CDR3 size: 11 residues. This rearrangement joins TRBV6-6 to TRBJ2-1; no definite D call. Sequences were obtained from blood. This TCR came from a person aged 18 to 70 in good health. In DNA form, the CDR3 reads TGTGCCAGCAGAAGGACCAATGAGCAGTTCTTC. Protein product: CASRRTNEQFF.